This TCR beta chain was captured by sequencing in a study of CD8 T cells in ankylosing spondylitis. Whole-study results and caveats: Disease-linked clones displayed a CD8+ phenotype and appeared relatively rarely in peripheral blood. For ankylosing spondylitis blood, a TCR beta motif of under 10 highly homologous variants appeared characteristic.

This clonotype was found many times. Its matching antigen is unknown. With V trimmed by 5 bases and J by 6 bases, 12 bases remained unmatched. There are 15 residues in the CDR3. TCRdb re-called the 5' RACE reads through MiXCR, storing one row per CDR3 protein. There are roughly 100,000 distinct CDR3 sequences in the sample; about 8.5% occur only once, and 9.9% lies in the top ten. This sequence joins TRBV12-3 or TRBV12-4 and TRBJ2-7; 8 bases are shared with TRBD1. This clonotype was obtained from a male donor with ankylosing spondylitis or in good health (not recorded which). The sequenced sample consisted of blood, either unsorted or a sorted T cell fraction (not recorded which). CDR3 in amino acids: CASSKVAQGDPEQYF. The CDR3 DNA reads TGTGCCAGCAGTAAGGTAGCACAGGGGGATCCCGAGCAGTACTTC.